The clone carrying this TCR beta chain occurred once. The antigen is unknown. The source of the sample is a study of cytomegalovirus exposure and HLA in healthy donors. Study conclusions and caveats: Differences between HLA loci emerged in a later analysis of TCR association rates, with DRB1 most and HLA-C fewest. Being productive about 87% or about 30% of the time was typical of most TCR beta V segments in an earlier analysis. Based on reports, TCR beta sequences accurately predicted HLA-A and HLA-B alleles for most subjects. 164 TCR beta chains were listed as cytomegalovirus-associated.

V was shortened by 5 bases and J by 1 base, with 14 bases between the two germline ends. This CDR3 has 16 amino acids. Germline CDR1 is SGHAT and CDR2 is FQNNGV. Vbeta (60) and Jbeta (13) primers were used in the PCR. The table came from immunoSEQ multiplex PCR; TCRdb's copy has only in-frame clones and leaves some out. The sample has just over 200,000 clones, approximately 85% seen once. This receptor was taken from a middle-aged woman in good health and CMV-seronegative. The sequenced sample consisted of PBMCs. The chain joins TRBV11-2 to TRBJ2-2, with D perhaps TRBD1 (6 bases). CDR3 DNA sequence: TGTGCCAGCAGCCTTCCTTGGGGGCAGAACACCGGGGAGCTGTTTTTT. Protein product: CASSLPWGQNTGELFF.